This T cell receptor (beta chain) appears in the sequencing data of a study of shared clonotypes between healthy human individuals. This clone has a handful of counts. Trimming took 6 bases from V and 5 from J; bases not matched to a gene: 7. Germline V lookup: CDR1 MDHEN, CDR2 SYDVKM. The length of the CDR3 is 15 residues. Only in-frame clones appear in the TCRdb table, and some are missing; sequencing was by immunoSEQ multiplex PCR. The sample holds roughly 1 million clones; about four fifths are singletons and the top ten take more than 0.5%. Sequences were obtained from memory CD4+ T cells from PBMCs. Subset specified: CD45RA-negative fraction. This sequence originates from a man younger than 35 in good health. Some clones in this sample may be carry-over from other donors' samples. V gene TRBV28 combines with J gene TRBJ2-5, with 12 bases aligning to TRBD2. CDR3 coding DNA: TGTGCCAGCAGCCAACTAGCGGGAGGATATGAGACCCAGTACTTC. This gives the protein CASSQLAGGYETQYF.